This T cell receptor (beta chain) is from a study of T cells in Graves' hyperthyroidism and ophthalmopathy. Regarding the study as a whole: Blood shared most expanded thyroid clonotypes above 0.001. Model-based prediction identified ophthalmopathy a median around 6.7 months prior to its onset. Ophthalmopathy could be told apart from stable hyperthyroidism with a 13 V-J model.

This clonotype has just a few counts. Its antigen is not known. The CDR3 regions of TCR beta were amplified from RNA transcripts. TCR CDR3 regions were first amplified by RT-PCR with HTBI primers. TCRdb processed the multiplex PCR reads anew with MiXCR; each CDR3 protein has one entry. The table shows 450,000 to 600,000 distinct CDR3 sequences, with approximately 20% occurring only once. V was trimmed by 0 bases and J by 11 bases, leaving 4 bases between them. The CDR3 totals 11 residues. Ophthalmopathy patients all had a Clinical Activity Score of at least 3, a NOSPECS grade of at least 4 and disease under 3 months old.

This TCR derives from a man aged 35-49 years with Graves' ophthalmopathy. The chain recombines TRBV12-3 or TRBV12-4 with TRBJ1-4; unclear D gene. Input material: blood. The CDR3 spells CASSLAGKLFF. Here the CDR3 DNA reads TGTGCCAGCAGTTTAGCGGGGAAACTGTTTTTT.